Listed below are T cell receptor beta chains from one sample, sequenced in a study of blood T cell repertoires in COVID-19. Profiling relied on immunoSEQ multiplex PCR, and the TCRdb table lists in-frame clones only, not all of them. The repertoire consists of 180,000 or so clones, with over 70% occurring once and the leading ten covering over 10%. Material for sequencing was PBMCs or T cells enriched from blood (not recorded which). The receptors shown here come from a woman aged 55-75 years who had recovered from COVID-19. Both conserved end residues are part of each CDR3. Not every row has a clone size; where given, it reads once, few, many or a size class.

v_gene: TRBV28; abundance: NA; j_gene: TRBJ2-2; CDR3aa: CASTSSGTGADGELFF
v_gene: TRBV6-5; abundance: NA; j_gene: TRBJ1-2; CDR3aa: CASRVLGGNYGYTF
v_gene: TRBV23-1; abundance: NA; j_gene: TRBJ2-2; CDR3aa: CASSQYPSSNTGELFF
v_gene: TRBV7-3; abundance: NA; j_gene: TRBJ2-7; CDR3aa: CASSPYYRGLNEQYF
v_gene: TRBV6-5; abundance: NA; j_gene: TRBJ1-3; CDR3aa: CALGSPYSGNTIYF
v_gene: TRBV10-1; abundance: NA; j_gene: TRBJ1-5; CDR3aa: CASSFSGGSNQPQHF
v_gene: TRBV27; abundance: once; j_gene: TRBJ2-2; CDR3aa: CASSLRVASGTGELFF
v_gene: TRBV6-1; abundance: NA; j_gene: TRBJ1-5; CDR3aa: CASSESWTDSQPQHF
v_gene: TRBV14; abundance: NA; j_gene: TRBJ1-2; CDR3aa: CASSQDPSYGYTF
v_gene: TRBV4-1; abundance: NA; j_gene: TRBJ1-5; CDR3aa: CASSQEGQGVQPQHF
v_gene: TRBV7-9; abundance: few; j_gene: TRBJ2-6; CDR3aa: CASSWLQGSGANVLTF
v_gene: TRBV21-1; abundance: NA; j_gene: TRBJ2-1; CDR3aa: CASSKAGLVSGRENEQFF
v_gene: TRBV2; abundance: NA; j_gene: TRBJ1-5; CDR3aa: CASSATGALLGPQHF
v_gene: TRBV28; abundance: NA; j_gene: TRBJ2-1; CDR3aa: CASRGQRGSSYNEQFF
v_gene: TRBV11-2; abundance: NA; j_gene: TRBJ1-6; CDR3aa: CASSLDGEGTFGSPLHF
v_gene: TRBV6-1; abundance: NA; j_gene: TRBJ1-1; CDR3aa: CASSEVGQNTEAFF
v_gene: TRBV7-9; abundance: once; j_gene: TRBJ2-1; CDR3aa: CASSSLARSSYNEQFF
v_gene: TRBV2; abundance: NA; j_gene: TRBJ2-2; CDR3aa: CASSGGSGNTGELFF
v_gene: TRBV11-2; abundance: NA; j_gene: TRBJ2-3; CDR3aa: CASSLVGGSGSTDTQYF
v_gene: TRBV2; abundance: NA; j_gene: TRBJ2-2; CDR3aa: CASSALGGAGELFF
v_gene: TRBV11-1; abundance: NA; j_gene: TRBJ1-1; CDR3aa: CASSLHDIFAEAFF
v_gene: TRBV3-1/TRBV3-2; abundance: NA; j_gene: TRBJ2-1; CDR3aa: CASSPGRSRDEQFF
v_gene: TRBV18; abundance: NA; j_gene: TRBJ2-5; CDR3aa: CASSPQAWYQETQYF
v_gene: TRBV30; abundance: NA; j_gene: TRBJ1-3; CDR3aa: CAWSVHQGTGNTIYF
v_gene: TRBV19; abundance: NA; j_gene: TRBJ2-3; CDR3aa: CASSTPGTQDTQYF
v_gene: TRBV7-3; abundance: NA; j_gene: TRBJ2-1; CDR3aa: CASSLTGVNEQFF
v_gene: TRBV6-5; abundance: NA; j_gene: TRBJ1-6; CDR3aa: CASAGVADNSPLHF
v_gene: TRBV7-8; abundance: once; j_gene: TRBJ1-6; CDR3aa: CASSAGTGNSPLHF
v_gene: TRBV27; abundance: NA; j_gene: TRBJ2-6; CDR3aa: CASRRTGRIGANVLTF
v_gene: TRBV18; abundance: NA; j_gene: TRBJ2-7; CDR3aa: CASSPQGQGAKQYF
v_gene: TRBV3-1/TRBV3-2; abundance: NA; j_gene: TRBJ1-1; CDR3aa: CASEPTQGGTEAFF
v_gene: TRBV2; abundance: NA; j_gene: TRBJ1-1; CDR3aa: CARTIKGGTGGTEAFF
v_gene: TRBV5-1; abundance: once; j_gene: TRBJ2-7; CDR3aa: CASSAGQGLLEQYF
v_gene: TRBV9; abundance: NA; j_gene: TRBJ2-7; CDR3aa: CASSVGTGEQYF
v_gene: TRBV25-1; abundance: NA; j_gene: TRBJ2-7; CDR3aa: CASSEVNEQYF
v_gene: TRBV6-1; abundance: once; j_gene: TRBJ2-4; CDR3aa: CASSEVPRDIQYF
v_gene: TRBV30; abundance: NA; j_gene: TRBJ1-4; CDR3aa: CAWSEKGTNEKLFF
v_gene: TRBV9; abundance: once; j_gene: TRBJ2-3; CDR3aa: CASSFGIAGDTQYF
v_gene: TRBV18; abundance: once; j_gene: TRBJ2-3; CDR3aa: CASTNSGGTDTQYF
v_gene: TRBV7-9; abundance: NA; j_gene: TRBJ1-1; CDR3aa: CASSLFGVEAFF
v_gene: TRBV28; abundance: NA; j_gene: TRBJ1-2; CDR3aa: CASSLDSYYGYTF
v_gene: TRBV11-2; abundance: NA; j_gene: TRBJ1-6; CDR3aa: CASRRTGGRDSPLHF
v_gene: TRBV10-2; abundance: NA; j_gene: TRBJ2-7; CDR3aa: CASSGQGALNEQYF
v_gene: TRBV5-1; abundance: once; j_gene: TRBJ2-5; CDR3aa: CASAPNGHLQETQYF
v_gene: TRBV3-1/TRBV3-2; abundance: NA; j_gene: TRBJ1-5; CDR3aa: CASSRGPRNQPQHF